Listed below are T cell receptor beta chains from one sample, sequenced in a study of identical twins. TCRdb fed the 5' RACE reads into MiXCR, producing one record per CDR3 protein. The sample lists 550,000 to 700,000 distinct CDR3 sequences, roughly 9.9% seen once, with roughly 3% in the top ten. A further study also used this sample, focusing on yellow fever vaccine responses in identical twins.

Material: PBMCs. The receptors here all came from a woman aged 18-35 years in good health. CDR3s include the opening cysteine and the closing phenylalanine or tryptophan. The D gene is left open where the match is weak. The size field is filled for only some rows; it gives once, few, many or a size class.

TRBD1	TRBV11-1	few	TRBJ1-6	CASSFRTGGYSPLHF	TGTGCCAGCAGCTTCCGGACAGGGGGTTATTCACCCCTCCACTTT
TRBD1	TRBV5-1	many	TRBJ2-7	CASRWEPGQAYSYEQYF	TGCGCCAGCAGGTGGGAGCCGGGACAGGCCTACTCCTACGAGCAGTACTTC
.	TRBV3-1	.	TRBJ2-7	CASSQGGMGASFYEQYF	TGTGCCAGCAGCCAAGGAGGTATGGGGGCCTCATTCTACGAGCAGTACTTC
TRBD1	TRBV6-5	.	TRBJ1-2	CASSYSLTGNYGYTF	TGTGCCAGCAGTTACTCGTTGACAGGGAACTATGGCTACACCTTC
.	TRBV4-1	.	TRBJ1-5	CASSPIPTRDSNQPQHF	TGCGCCAGCAGCCCTATACCGACCCGGGATAGCAATCAGCCCCAGCATTTT
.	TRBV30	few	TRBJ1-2	CAWRRQYGYTF	TGTGCCTGGAGAAGACAGTATGGCTACACCTTC
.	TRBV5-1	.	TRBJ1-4	CASSLGEVRGRSEKLFF	TGCGCCAGCAGCTTGGGAGAGGTTAGGGGCCGCTCTGAAAAACTGTTTTTT
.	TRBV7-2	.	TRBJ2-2	CASSLVGGRTGELFF	TGTGCCAGCAGCTTAGTTGGGGGTCGGACCGGGGAGCTGTTTTTT
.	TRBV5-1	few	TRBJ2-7	CASSLAPWDEQYF	TGCGCCAGCAGCTTGGCCCCTTGGGACGAGCAGTACTTC
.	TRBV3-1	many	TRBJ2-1	CASSQIGNEQFF	TGTGCCAGCAGCCAAATCGGGAATGAGCAGTTCTTC
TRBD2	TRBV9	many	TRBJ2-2	CASSAWKLAGSGELFF	TGTGCCAGCAGCGCCTGGAAACTAGCGGGCTCCGGGGAGCTGTTTTTT
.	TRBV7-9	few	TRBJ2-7	CASSLELGTLYEQYF	TGTGCCAGCAGCTTAGAATTGGGCACACTCTACGAGCAGTACTTC
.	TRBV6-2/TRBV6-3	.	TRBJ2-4	CASSRQYGIQYF	TGTGCCAGCAGTCGCCAATATGGGATTCAGTACTTC
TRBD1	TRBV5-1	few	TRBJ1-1	CASSLASDREWGSF	TGCGCCAGCAGCTTGGCTTCGGACAGGGAGTGGGGTTCCTTT
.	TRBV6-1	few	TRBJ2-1	CASSELTGTNEQFF	TGTGCCAGCAGTGAACTAACAGGGACCAATGAGCAGTTCTTC
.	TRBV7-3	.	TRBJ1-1	CASYEAFF	TGTGCCAGCTATGAAGCTTTCTTT
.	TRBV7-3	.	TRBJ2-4	CASSSAGGADIQYF	TGTGCCAGCAGCTCGGCAGGGGGGGCGGACATTCAGTACTTC
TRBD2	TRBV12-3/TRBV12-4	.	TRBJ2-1	CASSLFGSDGGNEQFF	TGTGCCAGCAGTTTATTCGGATCGGACGGGGGGAATGAGCAGTTCTTC
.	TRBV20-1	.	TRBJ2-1	CSATPRVGSYNEQFF	TGCAGTGCTACACCCCGGGTGGGATCCTACAATGAGCAGTTCTTC
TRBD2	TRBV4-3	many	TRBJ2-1	CASSGSLADYRSSYNEQFF	TGCGCCAGCAGCGGAAGTCTAGCGGACTACCGAAGCTCCTACAATGAGCAGTTCTTC
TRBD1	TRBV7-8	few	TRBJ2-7	CASSKTGTGLVDEQYF	TGTGCCAGCAGCAAGACCGGGACAGGCCTCGTCGACGAGCAGTACTTC
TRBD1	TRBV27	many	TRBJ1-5	CASSSGQGGSYSNQPQHF	TGTGCCAGCAGTTCGGGACAGGGTGGTTCGTATAGCAATCAGCCCCAGCATTTT
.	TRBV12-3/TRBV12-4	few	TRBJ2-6	CASSLGPQVSSGANVLTF	TGTGCCAGCAGTTTAGGTCCCCAGGTTAGCTCTGGGGCCAACGTCCTGACTTTC
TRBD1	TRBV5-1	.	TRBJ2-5	CASSLDRGWKTQYF	TGCGCCAGCAGCTTGGACAGGGGGTGGAAGACCCAGTACTTC
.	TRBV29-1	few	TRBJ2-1	CSVGGKTYNEQFF	TGCAGCGTTGGTGGCAAGACCTACAATGAGCAGTTCTTC
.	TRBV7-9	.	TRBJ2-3	CASSLVESDTQYF	TGTGCCAGCAGCTTAGTCGAGTCAGATACGCAGTATTTT
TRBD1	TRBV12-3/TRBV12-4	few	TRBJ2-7	CASRWGTGAAWEQYF	TGTGCCAGCAGATGGGGGACAGGGGCGGCCTGGGAGCAGTACTTC
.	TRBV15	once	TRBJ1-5	CATSRGNRDAQPQHF	TGTGCCACCAGCAGAGGCAACAGGGATGCCCAGCCCCAGCATTTT
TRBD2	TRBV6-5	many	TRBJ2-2	CASSWGGVDYPGELFF	TGTGCCAGCAGTTGGGGGGGAGTGGATTATCCCGGGGAGCTGTTTTTT
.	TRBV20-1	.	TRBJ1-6	CSARSSYNSPLHF	TGCAGTGCCAGGAGCTCCTATAATTCACCCCTCCACTTT
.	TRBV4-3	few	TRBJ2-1	CASSQEIREARFF	TGCGCCAGCAGCCAAGAAATCCGGGAAGCACGGTTCTTC
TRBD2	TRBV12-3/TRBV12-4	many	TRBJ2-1	CASSSPGTSGGKTSNNEQFF	TGTGCCAGCAGCTCCCCCGGGACTAGCGGGGGGAAAACTTCGAACAATGAGCAGTTCTTC
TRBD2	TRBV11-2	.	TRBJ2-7	CASTSAGGYEQYF	TGTGCCAGCACCTCAGCGGGAGGCTACGAGCAGTACTTC
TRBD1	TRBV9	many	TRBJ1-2	CASSVALDRETNYGYTF	TGTGCCAGCAGCGTAGCTCTGGACAGGGAGACTAACTATGGCTACACCTTC
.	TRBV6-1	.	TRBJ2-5	CASSLRRAGETQYF	TGTGCCAGCAGCCTAAGAAGGGCGGGCGAGACCCAGTACTTC
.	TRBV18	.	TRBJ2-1	CASSPRVDFTEQFF	TGTGCCAGCTCACCACGGGTGGATTTCACTGAGCAGTTCTTC
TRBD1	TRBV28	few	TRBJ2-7	CASSLGGQGKYEQYF	TGTGCCAGCAGCCTAGGGGGACAGGGGAAGTACGAGCAGTACTTC
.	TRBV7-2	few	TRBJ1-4	CASRGDSRGEKLFF	TGTGCCAGCAGGGGGGACTCCCGGGGGGAAAAACTGTTTTTT
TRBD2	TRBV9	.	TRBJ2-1	CASSVVGGRPSSYNEQFF	TGTGCCAGCAGCGTAGTCGGCGGGAGACCGAGCTCCTACAATGAGCAGTTCTTC
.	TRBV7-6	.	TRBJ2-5	CASSYNIRLPGETQYF	TGTGCCAGCAGTTACAATATACGGCTTCCTGGGGAGACCCAGTACTTC
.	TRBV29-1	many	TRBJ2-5	CSVMGGDGLQYQETQYF	TGCAGCGTTATGGGAGGCGACGGGCTGCAGTACCAAGAGACCCAGTACTTC
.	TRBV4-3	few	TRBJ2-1	CASSHSYGHKNEQFF	TGCGCCAGCAGCCATAGCTACGGACATAAGAATGAGCAGTTCTTC
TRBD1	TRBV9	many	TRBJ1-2	CASSPGTGINYGYTF	TGTGCCAGCAGCCCCGGGACAGGGATAAACTATGGCTACACCTTC
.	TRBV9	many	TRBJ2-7	CASSAFVYSYEQYF	TGTGCCAGCAGCGCCTTCGTGTACTCCTACGAGCAGTACTTC
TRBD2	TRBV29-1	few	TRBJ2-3	CSELAGDTQYF	TGCAGCGAACTAGCGGGAGATACGCAGTATTTT
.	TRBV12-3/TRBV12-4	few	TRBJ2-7	CASSPTTSRGTYEQYF	TGTGCCAGCAGTCCCACAACTTCCCGGGGTACCTACGAGCAGTACTTC